The 11 T cell receptor beta chains below come from one sample, sequenced in a study of cytomegalovirus exposure and HLA in healthy donors. Primers: 60 Vbeta forward and 13 Jbeta reverse. TCRdb's copy holds only in-frame clones and misses some; the assay was immunoSEQ multiplex PCR. The sample shows 160,000 or so clones, more than 65% of them seen only once. The sequencing input was PBMCs. The receptors derive from a man in his fifties in good health and CMV-seropositive.

This sequence joins TRBV7-6 and TRBJ1-3, with a tentative D call TRBD1 (5 bases). The germline gives CDR1 SGHVS, CDR2 FNYEAQ. Trimming cost V 1 base and J 8 bases, with 18 bases left between them. There are 16 residues in the CDR3. The chain's CDR3 is CASSLVGGAGRDTIYF. CDR3 in DNA: TGTGCCAGCAGCTTAGTTGGGGGAGCGGGGAGAGACACCATATATTTT.

The count of this clone is one. The chain employs TRBV5-1 and TRBJ2-5; 8 bases map to TRBD1. The CDR3 loop spans 17 amino acids. Germline loops: CDR1 SGHRS, CDR2 YFSETQ. The J segment lost 5 bases and the V segment lost 3 bases, leaving 15 bases of the junction unmatched. The CDR3 DNA is TGCGCCAGCAGCTCGGACCCCGGGGCAGGGGGCATGGAGACCCAGTACTTC. It translates to CASSSDPGAGGMETQYF. Looking up the rest from reference TRBV5-1 and TRBJ2-5 gives the full variable domain: KAGVTQTPRYLIKTRGQQVTLSCSPISGHRSVSWYQQTPGQGLQFLFEYFSETQRNKGNFPGRFSGRQFSNSRSEMNVSTLELGDSALYLCASSSDPGAGGMETQYFGPGTRLLVL.

Here the CDR3 DNA reads TGTGCCAGCAGCTTGTGGGACAGGGGTGGGGAGACCCAGTACTTC. The encoded protein is CASSLWDRGGETQYF. This chain uses TRBV5-4 with TRBJ2-5, with 10 bases lining up with TRBD1. Germline CDR1 and CDR2: SGHNT and YYREEE (reference sequence). The CDR3 loop spans 15 amino acids. The junction had 5 bases not matched to a gene; V was cut back by 1 base and J by 5 bases.

This clone was counted only a few times. V gene TRBV5-6 combines with J gene TRBJ2-4; 9 nucleotides agree with TRBD1. Unmatched junction bases numbered 5, after V lost 3 bases and J lost 7 bases. The CDR3 spans 14 residues. Germline values: CDR1 SGHDT, CDR2 YYEEEE. CDR3 bases: TGTGCCAGCAGCTCGGCGACAGGGGGGAACATTCAGTACTTC. This codes for CASSSATGGNIQYF.

J is TRBJ1-1 and V is TRBV28; 9 bases line up with TRBD1. The CDR3 runs 12 residues. CDR1 is MDHEN and CDR2 is SYDVKM in the germline V gene. V was pared by 3 bases and J by 11 bases, with 4 bases of the junction left unmatched. The chain's CDR3 is CASSFGTGLAFF. The CDR3 bases are TGTGCCAGCAGTTTCGGGACAGGGCTTGCTTTCTTT.

This clone has only a few counts. The gene calls are TRBV9 and TRBJ1-2, with D perhaps TRBD1 (6 bases). CDR3 length equals 13 residues. Trimming pared 2 bases from V and 4 bases from J, leaving 9 bases between. Per the germline V gene, CDR1 is SGDLS and CDR2 is YYNGEE. The chain's CDR3 is CASSVRGGYGYTF. As DNA, the CDR3 is TGTGCCAGCAGCGTGAGGGGGGGCTATGGCTACACCTTC.

The rearrangement joins TRBV4-1 to TRBJ2-1; 11 bases align to TRBD2. The CDR3 loop spans 16 amino acids. Trimming removed 4 bases from V and 7 bases from J; junction bases left unmatched: 9. Per the germline V gene, CDR1 is MGHRA and CDR2 is YSYEKL. The CDR3 DNA is TGCGCCAGCAGCCTCCTCCTAGCGGGAGGCCGGAATGAGCAGTTCTTC. It specifies CASSLLLAGGRNEQFF.

The DNA of the CDR3 is TGCGCCAGCAGCTTGCGACAGAGCACAGATACGCAGTATTTT. Translating gives CASSLRQSTDTQYF. V gene TRBV5-1 combines with J gene TRBJ2-3; D may be TRBD1 (5 bases). The germline V and J ends were trimmed by 1 base and 0 bases, with 6 bases remaining between them. Per the germline V gene, CDR1 is SGHRS and CDR2 is YFSETQ. There are 14 residues in the CDR3.

J is TRBJ1-1 and V is TRBV7-9; D ambiguous. This CDR3 comprises 13 residues. V was clipped by 3 bases and J by 1 base, with 6 bases between them. Germline V CDR1 and CDR2: SEHNR, FQNEAQ (reference sequence). The CDR3 reads CASSFSGNTEAFF. The CDR3 nucleotides are TGTGCCAGCAGCTTTTCAGGGAACACTGAAGCTTTCTTT.

The rearrangement uses TRBV7-6 and TRBJ2-6; no clear D gene. Germline V CDR1 and CDR2: SGHVS, FNYEAQ. The length of the CDR3 is 17 residues. The V end was cut by 1 base, the J end by 3 bases, with 13 bases between. The CDR3 loop reads CASSLEVIPGGANVLTF. The DNA of the CDR3 is TGTGCCAGCAGCTTAGAGGTTATACCAGGTGGGGCCAACGTCCTGACTTTC. The entire variable domain, with the rest obtained from reference TRBV7-6 and TRBJ2-6, is as follows: GAGVSQSPRYKVTKRGQDVALRCDPISGHVSLYWYRQALGQGPEFLTYFNYEAQQDKSGLPNDRFSAERPEGSISTLTIQRTEQRDSAMYRCASSLEVIPGGANVLTFGAGSRLTVL.

V is TRBV6-1 and J is TRBJ1-4; TRBD1 matches 9 bases. J was trimmed by 8 bases and V by 5 bases; bases with no gene match: 6. Per germline, CDR1 MNHNS and CDR2 SASEGT. This CDR3 is built from 14 residues. The CDR3, as DNA: TGTGCCAGCAGTAAACAGGGGGCTTACGAAAAACTGTTTTTT. Protein product: CASSKQGAYEKLFF.